A selection of T cell receptor beta chains follows, all from one sample in a study of monozygotic twins with inflammatory bowel disease. Following a re-call of the 5' RACE reads, TCRdb has one entry per CDR3 protein and lacks DNA. Its table lists about 210,000 distinct CDR3 sequences. Sequences were obtained from blood. These receptors were taken from a human donor with ulcerative colitis or Crohn's disease, or a healthy co-twin of an affected twin (not recorded which). Each CDR3 is given with its conserved first and last residue.

TRBV2	13	TRBJ1-5	CASSAGTYQPQHF
TRBV20-1	14	TRBJ1-6	CSAPAGTGISPLHF
TRBV5-1	16	TRBJ1-1	CASSFGRLGMNTEAFF
TRBV5-5	14	TRBJ2-7	CASSGQGANYEQYF
TRBV5-6	13	TRBJ1-2	CASSPQGNYGYTF
TRBV5-1	14	TRBJ1-2	CASSLEPKDYGYTF
TRBV6-5	15	TRBJ1-1	CASSYLRSMNTEAFF
TRBV12-3/TRBV12-4	12	TRBJ2-1	CASSDRTTEQFF
TRBV9	15	TRBJ1-1	CASSVTGGAGTEAFF
TRBV20-1	15	TRBJ2-3	CSARDQGGRVDTQYF
TRBV9	16	TRBJ2-3	CASSVTGRGNTDTQYF
TRBV6-6	13	TRBJ1-2	CASSADSYYGYTF
TRBV24-1	14	TRBJ2-7	CATSGTSGSYEQYF
TRBV30	13	TRBJ1-2	CALSGGRDYGYTF
TRBV5-6	13	TRBJ1-1	CASIRAGRTEAFF
TRBV6-5	12	TRBJ2-7	CASMSNTYEQYF
TRBV9	15	TRBJ2-5	CASSVATDRGETQYF
TRBV19	14	TRBJ2-7	CASSLQGDSYEQYF
TRBV7-9	15	TRBJ2-3	CASSPSRTETDTQYF
TRBV5-1	15	TRBJ2-3	CASSLVLAGSDTQYF
TRBV7-2	16	TRBJ1-3	CASSLSQGTAGNTIYF
TRBV12-3/TRBV12-4	17	TRBJ2-7	CASSLTSGNWGSYEQYF